This T cell receptor beta chain came from a study of T cell responses to AZD1222 COVID-19 vaccine. Profiling relied on immunoSEQ multiplex PCR, and the TCRdb table lists in-frame clones only, not all of them. The sample lists over 40,000 clones, about 88% occurring once. The sequencing here drew on peripheral blood, taken on day 0 of AZD1222 vaccination. This clonotype originated in an adult in good health.

This CDR3 is CAGWTGGSNQPQHF. In nucleotides, the CDR3 is TGTGCCGGGTGGACAGGGGGTAGCAATCAGCCCCAGCATTTT. The V call is TRBV6-5, the J call TRBJ1-5; TRBD1 matches at 10 bases. With V trimmed by 11 bases and J by 0 bases, 4 bases remained unmatched. The CDR3 is 14 amino acids. Germline V CDR1 and CDR2: MNHEY, SVGAGI.